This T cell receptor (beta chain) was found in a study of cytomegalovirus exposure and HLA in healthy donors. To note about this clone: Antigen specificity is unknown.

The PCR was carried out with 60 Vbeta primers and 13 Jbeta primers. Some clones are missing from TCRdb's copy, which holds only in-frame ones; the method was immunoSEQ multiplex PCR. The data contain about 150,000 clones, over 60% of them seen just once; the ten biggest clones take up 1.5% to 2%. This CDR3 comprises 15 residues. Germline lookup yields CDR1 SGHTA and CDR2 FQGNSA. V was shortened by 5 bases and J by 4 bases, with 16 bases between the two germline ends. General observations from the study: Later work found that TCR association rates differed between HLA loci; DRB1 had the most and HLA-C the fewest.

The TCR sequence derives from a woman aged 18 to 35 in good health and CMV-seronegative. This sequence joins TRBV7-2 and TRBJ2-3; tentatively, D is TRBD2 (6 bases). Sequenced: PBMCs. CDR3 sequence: CASSPGLQGADTQYF. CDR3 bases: TGTGCCAGCAGCCCGGGACTCCAAGGTGCAGATACGCAGTATTTT.